The 24 T cell receptor beta chains below come from one sample, sequenced in a study of blood T cell repertoires in COVID-19. Some clones are missing from TCRdb's copy, which holds only in-frame ones; the method was immunoSEQ multiplex PCR. The sample includes around 400,000 clones, more than 85% seen only once; the top ten take 0.7% to 0.95%. Specimen: PBMCs or T cells enriched from blood (not recorded which). The receptor source for this set is a woman in her thirties or forties who had been exposed to COVID-19.

This clone was picked up one time. The chain recombines TRBV21-1 with TRBJ2-1; the D call of TRBD1 is as the table states it, not checked on the DNA. TRBV21-1 is a pseudogene segment. The CDR3 contains 16 residues. CDR3 nucleotide sequence: TGTGCCAGCAGCAAAAAGCCACAGGGTTTGAGGAATGAGCAGTTCTTC. Amino acids: CASSKKPQGLRNEQFF.

J is TRBJ2-1 and V is TRBV5-1; 10 bases map to TRBD1. The CDR3 is 14 residues long. V shed 5 bases, J shed 8 bases, and the junction held 7 bases outside the gene matches. Germline V gives CDR1 SGHRS, CDR2 YFSETQ. The CDR3 DNA follows: TGCGCCAGCAGAACCGGGACAGGGGTCGATGAGCAGTTCTTC. This codes for CASRTGTGVDEQFF.

The rearrangement uses TRBV5-1 and TRBJ1-2; D gene ambiguous. V was clipped by 4 bases and J by 7 bases, with 14 bases between them. Germline assignment: CDR1 SGHRS and CDR2 YFSETQ. The CDR3 extends over 13 amino acids. The CDR3 here is CASSPAQDGGYTF. For the CDR3, the DNA is TGCGCCAGCAGCCCGGCCCAGGATGGTGGCTACACCTTC. The whole variable domain, remainder taken from reference TRBV5-1 and TRBJ1-2, is KAGVTQTPRYLIKTRGQQVTLSCSPISGHRSVSWYQQTPGQGLQFLFEYFSETQRNKGNFPGRFSGRQFSNSRSEMNVSTLELGDSALYLCASSPAQDGGYTFGSGTRLTVV.

The CDR3 nucleotides are TGTGCCAGCAGCCAAGGCGGGATCAGGGGGCGGGAAACTGAAGCTTTCTTT. It encodes CASSQGGIRGRETEAFF. The chain joins TRBV14 to TRBJ1-1, with 8 bases lining up with TRBD1. This CDR3 comprises 17 residues. Germline CDR1 is SGHDN and CDR2 is FVKESK. Trimming removed 1 base from V and 5 bases from J; junction bases left unmatched: 12. The full variable domain, in which reference TRBV14 and TRBJ1-1 provide the parts outside the CDR3, is EAGVTQFPSHSVIEKGQTVTLRCDPISGHDNLYWYRRVMGKEIKFLLHFVKESKQDESGMPNNRFLAERTGGTYSTLKVQPAELEDSGVYFCASSQGGIRGRETEAFFGQGTRLTVV.

V gene TRBV19 combines with J gene TRBJ1-3; 8 bases line up with TRBD1. This CDR3 region has 15 residues. CDR1 and CDR2 from the germline V gene are LNHDA and SQIVND (reference sequence). The trim removed 0 bases at V and 2 bases at J, leaving 0 bases unmatched. The CDR3 DNA is TGTGCCAGTAGTATAGAGACAGGGGCTGGAAACACCATATATTTT. As protein: CASSIETGAGNTIYF.

This clone was seen more than once but under ten times. The gene calls are TRBV18 and TRBJ2-1; weak D call: TRBD2 (6 bases). Germline V gene lookup returns CDR1 KGHSH and CDR2 LQKENI. CDR3 length: 14 residues. V lost 4 bases and J 10 bases, leaving 17 bases between the germline ends. In DNA, the CDR3 is TGTGCCAGCTCACGTGGGGGGACCCAGACGGAGCAGTTCTTC. Translating it yields CASSRGGTQTEQFF.

The V call is TRBV10-3, the J call TRBJ1-1; 7 bases map to TRBD1. J was trimmed by 3 bases and V by 3 bases; bases with no gene match: 4. Germline loops: CDR1 ENHRY, CDR2 SYGVKD. CDR3 size: 14 residues. CDR3 residues: CAISDNRGYTEAFF. In DNA, the CDR3 is TGTGCCATCAGTGACAACAGGGGTTACACTGAAGCTTTCTTT.

J is TRBJ1-2 and V is TRBV2, with TRBD1 as a possible D gene (5 bases). Trimming took 4 bases from V and 2 from J, leaving 8 bases between them. Germline values: CDR1 SNHLY, CDR2 FYNNEI. The CDR3 is 13 residues long. The CDR3 sequence: CASSVSGNYGYTF. DNA for the CDR3: TGTGCCAGCAGTGTATCAGGGAACTATGGCTACACCTTC.

The V call is TRBV7-9, the J call TRBJ1-2, with D possibly being TRBD1 (5 bases). Trimming pared 5 bases from V and 8 bases from J, leaving 15 bases between. The CDR3 contains 13 residues. Germline V lookup: CDR1 SEHNR, CDR2 FQNEAQ (reference sequence). The CDR3 loop is CASSDSLGRGYTF. The CDR3 nucleotides read TGTGCCAGCAGCGACAGTTTGGGGCGGGGCTACACCTTC.

The chain combines TRBV19 with TRBJ1-2; D perhaps matches TRBD1 (5 bases). CDR3 length equals 15 residues. Germline V lookup: CDR1 LNHDA, CDR2 SQIVND (reference sequence). Trimming removed 7 bases at V and 6 bases at J, with 21 bases between. CDR3 DNA: TGTGCCAGTACCCAACGAGGACGTCAGGGTAATGGCTACACCTTC. This codes for CASTQRGRQGNGYTF. The entire variable domain, with the rest obtained from reference TRBV19 and TRBJ1-2, is as follows: DGGITQSPKYLFRKEGQNVTLSCEQNLNHDAMYWYRQDPGQGLRLIYYSQIVNDFQKGDIAEGYSVSREKKESFPLTVTSAQKNPTAFYLCASTQRGRQGNGYTFGSGTRLTVV.

The chain joins TRBV18 to TRBJ2-3; 11 nucleotides agree with TRBD2. V trimming: 6 bases; J trimming: 6 bases; junction bases outside the gene matches: 20. The CDR3 covers 19 residues. In germline, CDR1 is KGHSH, CDR2 LQKENI. CDR3: CASSRRSTIAGGPGDTQYF. The CDR3 DNA follows: TGTGCCAGCTCGCGACGCTCTACGATAGCGGGAGGGCCTGGCGATACGCAGTATTTT.

The chain couples TRBV2 to TRBJ2-3; D perhaps matches TRBD1 (5 bases). V gave up 6 bases and J gave up 2 bases, with 15 bases separating them. The CDR3 loop spans 15 amino acids. Germline V gives CDR1 SNHLY, CDR2 FYNNEI. CDR3 DNA: TGTGCCAGCAGGCACAGGAACGGATTCACAGATACGCAGTATTTT. Translating gives CASRHRNGFTDTQYF.

The gene calls are TRBV7-9 and TRBJ1-3; D is ambiguous. The germline V gene encodes CDR1 SEHNR and CDR2 FQNEAQ (reference sequence). Trimming shortened V by 4 bases and J by 2 bases, and 9 bases separated the two germline ends. The CDR3 contains 14 residues. Written as DNA, the CDR3 is TGTGCCAGCAGCTGGATCGGAGCTGGAAACACCATATATTTT. This encodes CASSWIGAGNTIYF.

As regards this clone: Relative to the germline gene, one junction end is altered; a read error may explain this. The chain employs TRBV6-1 and TRBJ2-7; the D gene is possibly TRBD2 (7 bases). Germline V gene data show CDR1 as MNHNS and CDR2 as SASEGT. The CDR3 covers 12 residues. The CDR3 spells CASSEGGDEQYF. The CDR3 nucleotides are TGTGCCAGCAGCGAAGGGGGGGACGAGCAGTACTTC.

V and J are TRBV2 and TRBJ1-6, with 7 bases aligning to TRBD1. Germline lookup yields CDR1 SNHLY and CDR2 FYNNEI. V lost 5 bases, J lost 6 bases, and 1 base stayed unmatched. CDR3 size: 13 residues. Here the CDR3 reads CASSYRGNSPLHF. The CDR3, as DNA: TGTGCCAGCAGTTACAGGGGTAATTCACCCCTCCACTTT.

The gene calls are TRBV5-4 and TRBJ2-1, with TRBD2 matching over 9 bases. The CDR3 sequence is 14 residues long. The junction had 6 bases not matched to a gene; V was cut back by 5 bases and J by 6 bases. Germline V CDR1 and CDR2: SGHNT, YYREEE (reference sequence). The CDR3 bases are TGTGCCAGCAGTGATAGCGGGAGCCTCAATGAGCAGTTCTTC. It translates to CASSDSGSLNEQFF.

The chain employs TRBV25-1 and TRBJ1-6; no clear D gene. This CDR3 is 13 amino acids long. Germline V lookup: CDR1 MGHDK, CDR2 SYGVNS. V was clipped by 5 bases and J by 9 bases, with 11 bases between them. The CDR3 nucleotides read TGTGCCAGCAGTAGATCGGCGGGTTCACCCCTCCACTTT. As protein: CASSRSAGSPLHF.

This chain uses TRBV7-8 with TRBJ1-1; D is possibly TRBD1 (6 bases). CDR3 length: 18 amino acids. Germline V lookup: CDR1 SGHVS, CDR2 FQNEAQ. Trimming cost V 5 bases and J 0 bases, with 22 bases left between them. CDR3 sequence reads: CASSPRGGSGVMNTEAFF. Written as DNA, the CDR3 is TGTGCCAGCAGCCCCCGGGGGGGTTCAGGGGTCATGAACACTGAAGCTTTCTTT.

J is TRBJ1-1 and V is TRBV29-1; D possibly corresponds to TRBD1 (6 bases). CDR1 and CDR2 from the germline V gene are SQVTM and ANQGSEA. The CDR3 sequence is 14 residues long. Between the trimmed V and J ends, which lost 8 bases and 4 bases, there was a span of 20 bases. CDR3 region: CSHLGGAVITEAFF. Here the CDR3 DNA reads TGCAGCCATTTAGGGGGGGCCGTTATCACTGAAGCTTTCTTT.

J is TRBJ1-1 and V is TRBV25-1; D is possibly TRBD1 (5 bases). The germline V gene has CDR1 MGHDK and CDR2 SYGVNS. The CDR3 covers 12 residues. The ends were cut back, 6 bases at V and 10 bases at J, with 15 bases in the middle. The CDR3 loop reads CASSVERGGAFF. The CDR3 nucleotides read TGTGCCAGCAGCGTAGAAAGGGGAGGAGCTTTCTTT.

The table lists this clone with a count of one. The rearrangement joins TRBV13 to TRBJ2-2; D unclear. The CDR3 contains 14 residues. Germline CDR1 and CDR2: PRHDT and FYEKMQ (reference sequence). The V end was cut by 5 bases, the J end by 3 bases, with 10 bases between. This CDR3 is CASSPGAHTGELFF. CDR3 in DNA: TGTGCCAGCAGCCCCGGAGCTCACACCGGGGAGCTGTTTTTT.

The V gene is TRBV24-1, the J gene TRBJ2-3, with a tentative D call TRBD2 (6 bases). CDR3 size: 11 residues. Looked up from germline, CDR1 is KGHDR and CDR2 is SFDVKD. The V end lost 4 bases, the J end lost 11 bases, and 9 bases lay between the germline ends. The CDR3 nucleotides read TGTGCCACCAGTGACCTAGCGCGGCAGTATTTT. Amino acids: CATSDLARQYF.

This clone was seen a handful of times. The rearrangement links TRBV27 to TRBJ1-1; D remains unclear. The CDR3 loop spans 12 amino acids. Germline CDR1 is MNHEY and CDR2 is SMNVEV (reference sequence). V was shortened by 2 bases and J by 7 bases, with 8 bases between the two germline ends. The CDR3 DNA reads TGTGCCAGCAGTTTAGTGGGCAGTGAAGCTTTCTTT. This gives the protein CASSLVGSEAFF.

The chain combines TRBV5-5 with TRBJ1-5; the D gene is possibly TRBD1 (6 bases). CDR1 and CDR2 (germline): SGHKS, YYEKEE (reference sequence). This CDR3 spans 15 amino acids. V was trimmed by 3 bases and J by 1 base, leaving 11 bases between them. The CDR3 sequence: CASSWTVRSNQPQHF. In DNA form, the CDR3 reads TGTGCCAGCAGCTGGACAGTTAGGAGCAATCAGCCCCAGCATTTT.